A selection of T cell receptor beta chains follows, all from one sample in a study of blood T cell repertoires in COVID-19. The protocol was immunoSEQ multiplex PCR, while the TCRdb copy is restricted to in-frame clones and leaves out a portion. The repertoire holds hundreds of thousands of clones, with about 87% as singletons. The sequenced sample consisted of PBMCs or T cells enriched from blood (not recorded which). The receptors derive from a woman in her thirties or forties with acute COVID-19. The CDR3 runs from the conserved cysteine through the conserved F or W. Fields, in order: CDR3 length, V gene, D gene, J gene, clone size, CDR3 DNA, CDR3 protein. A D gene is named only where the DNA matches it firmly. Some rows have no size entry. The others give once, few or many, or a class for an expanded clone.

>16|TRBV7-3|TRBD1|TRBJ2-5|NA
TGTGCCAGCAGCTTAGGGACAGGGGGCGGACGGGAGACCCAGTACTTC
CASSLGTGGGRETQYF
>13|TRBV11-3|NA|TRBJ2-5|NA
TGTGCCAGCAGCTTAGCGGGGGACGAGACCCAGTACTTC
CASSLAGDETQYF
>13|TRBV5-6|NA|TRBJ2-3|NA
TGTGCCAGCAGCTTGGGGGGTCAGGGCGCGCAGTATTTT
CASSLGGQGAQYF
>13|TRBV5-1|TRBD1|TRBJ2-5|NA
TGCGCCAGCAGCTGGGACAGCCAAGAGACCCAGTACTTC
CASSWDSQETQYF
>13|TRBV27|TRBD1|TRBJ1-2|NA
TGTGCCAGTGGACAGGGGTTTGGCTATGGCTACACCTTC
CASGQGFGYGYTF
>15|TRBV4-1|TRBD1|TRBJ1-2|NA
TGCGCCAGCAGCCAAGGTCTTGACAGGGCCTATGGCTACACCTTC
CASSQGLDRAYGYTF
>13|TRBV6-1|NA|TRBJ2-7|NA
TGTGCCAGCAGTGAAATGAGGGCCTACGAGCAGTACTTC
CASSEMRAYEQYF
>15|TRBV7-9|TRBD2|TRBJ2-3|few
TGTGCCAGCAGCTTAGCGGGCGGGAGGACAGATACGCAGTATTTT
CASSLAGGRTDTQYF
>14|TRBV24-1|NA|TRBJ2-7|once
TGTGCCACCAGTGCGCCAGGGGCAGCCGACGAGCAGTACTTC
CATSAPGAADEQYF
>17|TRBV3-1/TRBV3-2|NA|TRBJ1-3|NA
TGTGCCAGCGGGAGATTGGCGCGGGGGCAAGCTGGAAACACCATATATTTT
CASGRLARGQAGNTIYF
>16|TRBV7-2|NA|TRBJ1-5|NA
TGTGCCAGCAGCTTAGCATCGTCTTTTAACAATCAGCCCCAGCATTTT
CASSLASSFNNQPQHF
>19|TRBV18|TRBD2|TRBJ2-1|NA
TGTGCCAGCTCACCACTTCTGGGGACTAGCGGCGCCCAGAACAATGAGCAGTTCTTC
CASSPLLGTSGAQNNEQFF
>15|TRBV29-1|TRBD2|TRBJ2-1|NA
TGCAGCGTTGACGGAATGGGACTAGGCGACAATGAGCAGTTCTTC
CSVDGMGLGDNEQFF
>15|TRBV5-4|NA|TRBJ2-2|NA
TGTGCCAGCAGCTTGGACGGTAGCCTGGTCGGGGAGCTGTTTTTT
CASSLDGSLVGELFF
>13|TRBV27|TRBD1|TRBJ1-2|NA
TGTGCCAGCAGTCCACAGGGGGCGGGAGGCTACACCTTC
CASSPQGAGGYTF